Listed below are T cell receptor beta chains from one sample, sequenced in a study of siplizumab effects on memory and regulatory T cells. The data were produced by immunoSEQ multiplex PCR, yet TCRdb's version contains in-frame clones alone and is incomplete. Among about 100,000 clones listed, 94% were seen once. The sample consisted of non-Treg CD4+ T cells sorted from blood. These receptors were collected from a human donor in good health. Each CDR3 is given with its conserved first and last residue. Each record gives: V gene, clone size, J gene, D gene, CDR3 DNA, CDR3 protein. D genes are given only for firm matches. Only part of the rows carry a size: once, few, many, or a class if the clone is expanded.

>TRBV6-5|-|TRBJ2-5|-
TGTGCCAACCGAAATAGGGTATCGGAGACCCAGTACTTC
CANRNRVSETQYF
>TRBV19|-|TRBJ1-4|-
TGTGCCAGTAGTATAAGGGCAGGGACTAATGAAAAACTGTTTTTT
CASSIRAGTNEKLFF
>TRBV7-8|-|TRBJ2-7|TRBD2
TGTGCCAGCAGCTTATCGGCGGGAGCGGGGTACGAGCAGTACTTC
CASSLSAGAGYEQYF
>TRBV5-4|-|TRBJ2-7|-
TGTGCCAGCAGCTTGGATTCCGGTAGAGCCCACGAGCAGTACTTC
CASSLDSGRAHEQYF
>TRBV6-1|-|TRBJ1-2|TRBD1
TGTGCCAGCAGCCAAGACAGGGCCGGTGGCTACACCTTC
CASSQDRAGGYTF
>TRBV9|-|TRBJ2-2|TRBD2
TGTGCCAGCAGCGTAGCTTTAGGTCTAGCGGGCACCGGGGAGCTGTTTTTT
CASSVALGLAGTGELFF
>TRBV11-2|-|TRBJ2-7|TRBD1
TGTGCCAGCAGCTTAGGTATGACAGGGCTATTCTACGAGCAGTACTTC
CASSLGMTGLFYEQYF
>TRBV9|-|TRBJ2-2|-
TGTGCCAGCAGCGTAGTCCGCGGGGAGCTGTTTTTT
CASSVVRGELFF
>TRBV28|-|TRBJ2-7|TRBD2
TGTGCCAGCAGCCGTAGCGGGAGTTTCTCCTACGAGCAGTACTTC
CASSRSGSFSYEQYF
>TRBV7-2|once|TRBJ2-1|TRBD2
TGTGCCAGCAGCTCAGGACTAGCGGGAGGTTATGAGCAGTTCTTC
CASSSGLAGGYEQFF
>TRBV2|-|TRBJ2-1|TRBD2
TGTGCCAGCAGGACTAGCGGGATCTACAATGAGCAGTTCTTC
CASRTSGIYNEQFF
>TRBV27|-|TRBJ2-3|TRBD2
TGTGCCAGCAGTTTATCGGCTAGCGGGAGGGCCTTAGATACGCAGTATTTT
CASSLSASGRALDTQYF
>TRBV5-1|-|TRBJ2-7|TRBD2
TGCGCCAGCAGCTTGGCCAGGGGGCGGCTAGCGGGAGGGCCTTCCGAGCAGTACTTC
CASSLARGRLAGGPSEQYF
>TRBV6-1|once|TRBJ1-4|TRBD1
TGTGCCAGCCACTTAGATCCGGGACAGCAAAAACTGTTTTTT
CASHLDPGQQKLFF
>TRBV6-6|-|TRBJ1-5|-
TGTGCCAGCAGTCCCTCGGGGCCCAGCAATCAGCCCCAGCATTTT
CASSPSGPSNQPQHF
>TRBV19|-|TRBJ1-3|-
TGTGCCACCAAGCGTTCAGGGAACGGAAACACCATATATTTT
CATKRSGNGNTIYF
>TRBV18|-|TRBJ2-7|TRBD2
TGTGCCAGCTCACCTAGCGGGAGCGAGGCCTACGAGCAGTACTTC
CASSPSGSEAYEQYF
>TRBV9|-|TRBJ2-5|-
TGTGCCAGCAGCGTATCTCCTGGGGAGACCCAGTACTTC
CASSVSPGETQYF
>TRBV18|-|TRBJ1-4|-
TGTGCCAGCTCGCCCGGGCAAGGACAGTTACTGTTTTTT
CASSPGQGQLLFF
>TRBV5-4|-|TRBJ2-7|-
TGTGCCAGCAGCTCCCCGGGGGAAACCTACGAGCAGTACTTC
CASSSPGETYEQYF
>TRBV10-3|-|TRBJ2-3|-
TGTGCCATCGGGCTGCCGGACCCCACAGATACGCAGTATTTT
CAIGLPDPTDTQYF
>TRBV2|-|TRBJ2-7|TRBD1
TGTGCCAGAGCTGCCGGGACAGCCTACGAGCAGTACTTC
CARAAGTAYEQYF
>TRBV12-5|-|TRBJ1-5|-
TGTGCTAGTGGTTTGGCGATAACGGGTCAGCCCCAGCATTTT
CASGLAITGQPQHF
>TRBV6-1|once|TRBJ2-7|TRBD1
TGTGCCAGCAGCAGGACAGGGCCCTACGAGCAGTACTTC
CASSRTGPYEQYF
>TRBV6-5|-|TRBJ2-1|-
TGTGCCAGCAGTTACGGGACCTCTGACAATGAGCAGTTCTTC
CASSYGTSDNEQFF
>TRBV30|-|TRBJ2-7|-
TGTGCCTGGAGTGTCCCCGGGATAGGGTACGAGCAGTACTTC
CAWSVPGIGYEQYF
>TRBV5-1|once|TRBJ2-7|-
TGCGCCAGCAGTTCCGACACAGACTACGAGCAGTACTTC
CASSSDTDYEQYF
>TRBV28|-|TRBJ2-3|-
TGTGCCAGCAGTTATGTATGGGCAACTAGCACAGATACGCAGTATTTT
CASSYVWATSTDTQYF
>TRBV27|-|TRBJ1-5|TRBD1
TGTGCCAGCAGACGACAGGGGGCCGGTATGGGCAATCAGCCCCAGCATTTT
CASRRQGAGMGNQPQHF
>TRBV2|-|TRBJ1-3|-
TGTGCCAGCAGTGAACCAGGGGCTGGAAACACCATATATTTT
CASSEPGAGNTIYF
>TRBV7-9|-|TRBJ2-5|-
TGTGCCAGCAGCTCGACCTTACCCCCAGAGACCCAGTACTTC
CASSSTLPPETQYF
>TRBV13|-|TRBJ2-3|-
TGTGCCAGCAGCAGGGGGGGAGATACGCAGTATTTT
CASSRGGDTQYF
>TRBV5-1|-|TRBJ1-2|-
TGCGCCAGCAGCGTGGATGGGGGGAAGGGACTAAATGGCTACACCTTC
CASSVDGGKGLNGYTF
>TRBV4-2|-|TRBJ2-1|TRBD2
TGTGCCAGCAGCCAAGGTAACGCGGGAGGGAACAATGAGCAGTTCTTC
CASSQGNAGGNNEQFF
>TRBV5-1|-|TRBJ2-5|TRBD1
TGCGCCAGCAGCCGAATACAGGGGTGGGAGACCCAGTACTTC
CASSRIQGWETQYF
>TRBV18|-|TRBJ2-1|-
TGTGCCAGCTCACCATGGGCGAGAAACAATGAGCAGTTCTTC
CASSPWARNNEQFF
>TRBV2|-|TRBJ2-6|-
TGTGCCAGCCCGATACAAAGTCGGGCCAACGTCCTGACTTTC
CASPIQSRANVLTF
>TRBV7-6|-|TRBJ1-2|TRBD1
TGTGCCAGCAGCTCAACGGGACAGATCTACACCTTC
CASSSTGQIYTF
>TRBV7-9|-|TRBJ2-5|-
TGTGCCAGCAGCTTGGGAGGATTTCAAGAGACCCAGTACTTC
CASSLGGFQETQYF
>TRBV19|once|TRBJ1-4|-
TGTGCCAGTAGTTCCACCGGGGTTCAGAGGGAAAAACTGTTTTTT
CASSSTGVQREKLFF